Below are 5 T cell receptor beta chains sequenced from a single sample in a study of blood T cell repertoires in COVID-19. Here immunoSEQ multiplex PCR was the method, and the copy in TCRdb shows in-frame clones only, minus some. Of 380,000 or so clones in the sample, 89% were seen once. Sequencing was performed on peripheral blood. These receptors all come from a man between 35 and 55 years old with acute or convalescent COVID-19.

V gene TRBV11-3 combines with J gene TRBJ2-3; D perhaps matches TRBD1 (5 bases). This CDR3 spans 14 amino acids. V lost 7 bases and J lost 2, with 13 bases in between. Germline CDR1 is SGHNT and CDR2 is YENEEA. The CDR3 nucleotides are TGTGCCAGCACCAACGGACACGACACAGATACGCAGTATTTT. Encoded protein: CASTNGHDTDTQYF. Drawing the rest from reference TRBV11-3 and TRBJ2-3, the complete variable domain is EAGVVQSPRYKIIEKKQPVAFWCNPISGHNTLYWYLQNLGQGPELLIRYENEEAVDDSQLPKDRFSAERLKGVDSTLKIQPAELGDSAVYLCASTNGHDTDTQYFGPGTRLTVL.

The rearrangement uses TRBV2 and TRBJ1-4; TRBD1 might be the D (5 bases). The CDR3 has 14 amino acids. Germline V gene data show CDR1 as SNHLY and CDR2 as FYNNEI. The V end lost 7 bases, the J end lost 8 bases, and 17 bases lay between the germline ends. CDR3: CASTSQGVLEKLFF. The DNA of the CDR3 is TGTGCCAGCACTTCCCAGGGCGTTTTAGAAAAACTGTTTTTT.

V is TRBV5-1 and J is TRBJ2-1; 9 bases fit TRBD1. This CDR3 contains 15 residues. Germline V lookup: CDR1 SGHRS, CDR2 YFSETQ. V lost 4 bases to trimming and J lost 7 bases; unmatched junction nucleotides: 9. CDR3 nucleotide sequence: TGCGCCAGCAGCCCAAGGACAGGGGACGGGAATGAGCAGTTCTTC. Amino acid sequence: CASSPRTGDGNEQFF.

This chain joins TRBV27 and TRBJ1-5; possible D gene TRBD1, 5 bases. Germline V CDR1 and CDR2: MNHEY, SMNVEV (reference sequence). V dropped 5 bases and J dropped 0 bases, with 8 bases sitting between them. This CDR3 spans 14 amino acids. CDR3 bases: TGTGCCAGCAGTAAGACAGATAGCAATCAGCCCCAGCATTTT. Amino acid sequence: CASSKTDSNQPQHF.

The chain recombines TRBV7-3 with TRBJ2-1, with TRBD2 matching 7 bases. CDR1 is SGHTA, CDR2 FQGTGA, per germline. The ends lost 2 bases at V and 5 bases at J; junction bases unmatched: 6. This CDR3 is 15 amino acids long. The CDR3 here is CASSLLAGVNNEQFF. The CDR3 coding sequence is TGTGCCAGCAGCTTATTGGCGGGGGTAAACAATGAGCAGTTCTTC.